What follows describes a single TCR beta chain. This sample was taken from a study of OX40 agonist ivuxolimab in advanced cancers. In germline, CDR1 is SGHKS, CDR2 YYEKEE (reference sequence). Trimming shortened V by 0 bases and J by 0 bases, and 3 bases separated the two germline ends. The length of the CDR3 is 13 residues. Clones were sequenced by immunoSEQ multiplex PCR, and TCRdb holds only the in-frame ones, with some missing. The top ten clones hold around 0.33% of a sample with about 92,000 clones, roughly 93% of them seen once. Material: CD4+ or CD8+ T cells sorted from blood, obtained in a trial of the OX40 agonist ivuxolimab. The J gene is TRBJ1-1, the V gene TRBV5-5; D remains unclear. The receptor was isolated from an adult with an advanced solid tumor such as melanoma, head and neck, liver or kidney cancer. DNA for the CDR3: TGTGCCAGCAGCTTGGTGGTGAACACTGAAGCTTTCTTT. Its protein product is CASSLVVNTEAFF. Full variable domain (remainder filled in from reference TRBV5-5 and TRBJ1-1): DAGVTQSPTHLIKTRGQQVTLRCSPISGHKSVSWYQQVLGQGPQFIFQYYEKEERGRGNFPDRFSARQFPNYSSELNVNALLLGDSALYLCASSLVVNTEAFFGQGTRLTVV.